Detailed here is one T cell receptor beta chain. This clonotype was recorded at least ten times. The specificity of this receptor is unknown. No base quality information exists; no much larger clone differs at one position. The data were obtained in a study of neurological immune-mediated disorders (dated 2019 in TCRdb). Regarding the research as a whole: Among the 34 multiple sclerosis patients, approximately 30 had relapsing-remitting MS and 3 had secondary progressive MS. Peripheral blood TCR-beta repertoires from patients with HTLV-I-associated myelopathy (HAM/TSP), patients with multiple sclerosis, and healthy controls were compared in the study using UMI-based sequencing. Alongside PBMC samples, the set of more than 80 TCR-beta libraries contained longitudinal samples, technical triplicates, and paired CD4+ and CD8+ T-cell subsets that had been sorted. Of the approximately 65 subjects in the cohort, roughly 14 were HAM/TSP patients, about 34 were multiple sclerosis patients, and some 20 were healthy controls.

For the unsorted PBMC libraries, 2 million PBMCs were stored in RNAlater at -80 degrees C until RNA extraction and were used to generate the libraries. Multiple sclerosis patients were enrolled in a US clinical protocol under which disease progression was evaluated by magnetic resonance imaging. Peripheral blood underwent Ficoll-Hypaque density gradient centrifugation to isolate PBMCs, which were then cryopreserved in liquid nitrogen. Including the terminal cysteine and phenylalanine, the CDR3 comprises 15 residues. The CDR3 DNA has 45 bases and is translated from base 1. From V the trimming removes 5 bases and from J it removes 9 bases, while the gene matches leave 6 bases of the junction unaccounted for. The germline V gene supplies CDR1 SGHRS and CDR2 YFSETQ. To synthesize cDNA, template-switch 5'RACE was performed with a primer carrying a 10-nucleotide random unique molecular identifier so that each TCR transcript was tagged. Every sequencing run covered 15-18 subjects and yielded more than 160 million TCR-beta sequences. Total RNA was extracted with the RNeasy kit. TCR-beta VDJ regions were amplified with primers for the TCR constant region and the 5'RACE anchor, using the KAPA Real-time Library Amplification kit. A first PCR added sample indexes and Illumina adaptors, after which a second PCR increased the library yield. After Ampure bead purification, the roughly 650 bp TCR product was size-selected on a 2% E-gel SizeSelection system. Before pooling, library quality was assessed on a Bioanalyzer, concentration was determined with Qubit, and library quantification was performed with the Kapa Library Quantification kit. Libraries were sequenced paired-end 2 x 150 bp on an Illumina HiSeq 2500. To increase sequence diversity, roughly 24-31% phiX was spiked into each library pool. Under the source paper's analysis protocol: The quality-filtered reads were processed with the UMI-based MiGEC pipeline, whose error correction step removed more than 80% of the raw TCR sequences. IMGT germline references were used for alignment of VDJ genes, and clonotypes were defined by a unique CDR3 amino acid sequence together with V-J genes. VDJtools evaluated clonal expansion, Shannon diversity and CDR3 relatedness (CalcPairwiseDistances, ClusterSamples); CLCbio workbench built phylogenetic trees. Using coefficient-of-variation modelling across technical triplicates, the study counted a clone as expanded if it had at least 8 unique UMIs. TCRdb reanalyzed the raw reads on its own, using fastp at Q25 for trimming and MiXCR for clone calling, and kept in-frame beta chains. Every distinct CDR3 protein forms one entry, paired with its most common genes and DNA. TCRdb's processing, not the authors', yielded these V and J calls. This sample comprises over 65,000 distinct CDR3 sequences, just over 2.5% of them detected only once. Roughly 1.2% of the sample rests with the top ten.

What the work shows at the level of the full study, not this receptor alone: No clinical or MRI features were associated with the MS cluster, and the authors said that larger cohorts are needed. Repertoires from 18 of 34 MS patients were grouped by phylogenetic analysis into a cluster of related CDR3 sequences, suggesting a possible repertoire-level signature. No identical CDR3 amino acid sequences were found to be shared among expanded clones across subjects, suggesting that TCR-beta repertoires were private in all groups. TCR clonal expansion was highest in HAM/TSP patients and lowest in MS patients, with MS patients falling below even healthy controls.

The chain joins TRBV5-1 to TRBJ2-1; TRBD2 lines up with 15 middle nucleotides. The receptor's source is a woman in her 30s with multiple sclerosis. Sequencing was done on a sample of PBMCs. The CDR3 reads CASRAGLAGGGEQFF. The DNA sequence reads TGCGCCAGCAGAGCCGGACTAGCGGGAGGGGGTGAGCAGTTCTTC.